These T cell receptor beta chains were read from a single sample in a study of cytomegalovirus exposure and HLA in healthy donors. The table came from immunoSEQ multiplex PCR; TCRdb's copy has only in-frame clones and leaves some out. This table has roughly 120,000 clones, 74% appearing once. The material sequenced was PBMCs. These receptors were taken from a woman aged 50 to 60 in good health and CMV-seropositive. The CDR3 runs from the conserved cysteine through the conserved F or W. The order of the fields is V gene, clone size, J gene, D gene, CDR3 DNA, CDR3 protein. A D gene is named only where the DNA matches it firmly. Clone size appears in some rows only: once, few, many, or a class for an expanded clone.

TRBV25-1	few	TRBJ1-6	-	TGTGCCAGCCGCGGCGGGGTCAATTCACCCCTCCACTTT	CASRGGVNSPLHF
TRBV19	-	TRBJ2-1	TRBD2	TGTGCCAGTAGTATAGGGGCTAGCGGGAGGCAATGGGAGCAGTTCTTC	CASSIGASGRQWEQFF
TRBV10-3	-	TRBJ2-7	TRBD1	TGTGCCATCAGGGACAGGGGGCGCACCTACGAGCAGTACTTC	CAIRDRGRTYEQYF
TRBV7-2	-	TRBJ2-2	TRBD2	TGTGGGAGTAGCGGGGATAACACCGGGGAGCTGTTTTTT	CGSSGDNTGELFF
TRBV7-2	-	TRBJ1-1	TRBD1	TGTGCCAGCAGCAGAGGAAACGCAGGGGGTTTCACTGAAGCTTTCTTT	CASSRGNAGGFTEAFF
TRBV19	few	TRBJ1-1	TRBD1	TGTGCCAGTTCTGAATGGGACAGGGGTAACACTGAAGCTTTCTTT	CASSEWDRGNTEAFF
TRBV14	-	TRBJ2-3	-	TGTGCCAGCAGCTGGGGGGTTTTTCCAGATACGCAGTATTTT	CASSWGVFPDTQYF
TRBV18	few	TRBJ2-5	-	TGTGCCAGCTCACCATCCCTTAGTGCTGAAGAGACCCAGTACTTC	CASSPSLSAEETQYF
TRBV5-4	-	TRBJ2-3	-	TGTGCCAGCAGCTTGGGGGCCGGCACAGATACGCAGTATTTT	CASSLGAGTDTQYF
TRBV5-6	-	TRBJ1-2	TRBD1	TGTGCCAGCAGCCGAGGGACAGGGGGCGGGTATGGCTACACCTTC	CASSRGTGGGYGYTF
TRBV19	-	TRBJ1-2	-	TGTGCCAGTAGTCGGGGATCAGACTATGGCTACACCTTC	CASSRGSDYGYTF
TRBV10-2	-	TRBJ1-1	-	TGCGCCAGCAGTGAGCCGCGGTCAGGGGATGCTTTCTTT	CASSEPRSGDAFF
TRBV30	few	TRBJ1-2	-	TGTGCCTGGAGACCTCTCGTGGCACCCTACACCTTC	CAWRPLVAPYTF
TRBV29-1	-	TRBJ1-1	-	TGCAGCGTAGCAGGGCGGTGGGACACTGAAGCTTTCTTT	CSVAGRWDTEAFF
TRBV7-9	-	TRBJ1-2	-	TGTGCCAGCAGCCCGCCGGACCGGTTGGCGGGCGACTATGGCTACACCTTC	CASSPPDRLAGDYGYTF
TRBV28	-	TRBJ2-7	-	TGTGCCAGCAGCCGTTCCTACGAGCAGTACTTC	CASSRSYEQYF
TRBV4-2	-	TRBJ2-3	-	TGTGCCAGCAGCCCATCATTTGGCCTGGATACGCAGTATTTT	CASSPSFGLDTQYF
TRBV27	-	TRBJ1-1	-	TGTGCCAGCAGACCTAGCATACGGCTAGAAGCTTTCTTT	CASRPSIRLEAFF
TRBV6-4	few	TRBJ1-2	TRBD1	TGTGCCAGCAGTGAAGGCAGGGGGTATGGCTACACCTTC	CASSEGRGYGYTF
TRBV18	few	TRBJ1-1	-	TGTGCCAGCTCACCACCTTCCAGGGGAGAGACTGAAGCTTTCTTT	CASSPPSRGETEAFF
TRBV30	-	TRBJ2-3	-	TGTGCCTGGAACGCTTTTCTCGAGGATACGCAGTATTTT	CAWNAFLEDTQYF
TRBV19	-	TRBJ1-5	-	TGTGCCAGTAGTGCGCAATTGCAGCCCCAGCATTTT	CASSAQLQPQHF
TRBV5-1	-	TRBJ2-1	-	TGCGCCAGCAGCTTGGGCCTAGCAACCGATGAGCAGTTCTTC	CASSLGLATDEQFF
TRBV11-2	-	TRBJ1-5	-	TGTGCCAGCAGCTTAGATGGGGGGGAGGGCAATCAGCCCCAGCATTTT	CASSLDGGEGNQPQHF
TRBV18	-	TRBJ1-1	-	TGTGCCAGCTCAATAGACGGAGTGAACACTGAAGCTTTCTTT	CASSIDGVNTEAFF
TRBV25-1	-	TRBJ2-2	-	TGTGCCAGCAGCTGGACAGCGAACACCGGGGAGCTGTTTTTT	CASSWTANTGELFF
TRBV19	-	TRBJ2-6	-	TGTGCCAGTAGTCGAGGCGGAGTCCAAACCTCTGGGGCCAACGTCCTGACTTTC	CASSRGGVQTSGANVLTF
TRBV28	-	TRBJ1-2	-	TGTGCCATCGGCCCCCGGGCCATAAAGGGGTATGGCTACACCTTC	CAIGPRAIKGYGYTF
TRBV14	few	TRBJ1-1	TRBD1	TGTGCCAGCAGCCAAGATAAGGGGGACAGGATTAGAGAGAACACTGAAGCTTTCTTT	CASSQDKGDRIRENTEAFF
TRBV19	once	TRBJ1-1	-	TGTGCCAGTAGGTATACTTGGGAGGTGATAACTGAAGCTTTCTTT	CASRYTWEVITEAFF
TRBV21-1	once	TRBJ1-1	-	TGTGCCAGCAGGGACAGGGAGAGGAACACTGAAGCTTTCTTT	CASRDRERNTEAFF
TRBV7-8	few	TRBJ2-3	TRBD2	TGTGCCAGCAGGCTGGCCGGGACTAGCGCCGATACGCAGTATTTT	CASRLAGTSADTQYF
TRBV7-9	-	TRBJ2-3	TRBD1	TGTGCCAGCAGCTTAGTTAGGACAGGGGCCACAGATACGCAGTATTTT	CASSLVRTGATDTQYF